This is a list of T cell receptor beta chains from one sample in a study of T cell responses to AZD1222 COVID-19 vaccine. The repertoire was sequenced with immunoSEQ multiplex PCR; TCRdb's copy has only in-frame clones and lacks some. The sample lists roughly 110,000 clones, just over 90% occurring once. The specimen was peripheral blood, collected 28 days after the second AZD1222 dose. These receptor sequences come from an adult who received the AZD1222 COVID-19 vaccine. Both conserved end residues are part of each CDR3. Each record gives: CDR3 length, V gene, clone size, D gene, J gene, CDR3 protein, CDR3 DNA. D genes are given only for firm matches. Only part of the rows carry a size: once, few, many, or a class if the clone is expanded.

length: 15; V: TRBV7-2; size: NA; D: NA; J: TRBJ1-2; CDR3: CASSLDGEANYGYTF; DNA: TGTGCCAGCAGCTTAGACGGGGAAGCTAACTATGGCTACACCTTC
length: 14; V: TRBV7-2; size: NA; D: TRBD1; J: TRBJ2-4; CDR3: CASSPGTEKNIQYF; DNA: TGTGCCAGCAGCCCTGGGACAGAGAAAAACATTCAGTACTTC
length: 18; V: TRBV7-8; size: NA; D: TRBD1; J: TRBJ1-6; CDR3: CASSFGTGLSSYNSPLHF; DNA: TGTGCCAGCAGCTTCGGGACAGGACTTAGCTCCTATAATTCACCCCTCCACTTT
length: 14; V: TRBV24-1; size: NA; D: NA; J: TRBJ1-2; CDR3: CATSDLGQGRGYTF; DNA: TGTGCCACCAGTGATTTGGGGCAGGGGAGAGGCTACACCTTC
length: 16; V: TRBV7-6; size: NA; D: TRBD2; J: TRBJ2-7; CDR3: CASSSSLAGGPHEQYF; DNA: TGTGCCAGCAGCTCCTCCCTTGCGGGAGGGCCCCACGAGCAGTACTTC
length: 14; V: TRBV10-2; size: NA; D: TRBD1; J: TRBJ2-1; CDR3: CASSLDRDYNEQFF; DNA: TGCGCCAGCAGTTTGGACAGGGATTACAATGAGCAGTTCTTC
length: 19; V: TRBV6-6; size: NA; D: TRBD2; J: TRBJ2-1; CDR3: CASSYLGLAGGPRPNEQFF; DNA: TGTGCCAGCAGCTATCTGGGACTAGCGGGAGGGCCTCGTCCCAATGAGCAGTTCTTC
length: 14; V: TRBV6-5; size: few; D: NA; J: TRBJ2-1; CDR3: CASSYGLTYNEQFF; DNA: TGTGCCAGCAGTTACGGGCTTACATACAATGAGCAGTTCTTC
length: 13; V: TRBV2; size: NA; D: NA; J: TRBJ2-3; CDR3: CASSEGVLDTQYF; DNA: TGTGCCAGCAGTGAGGGGGTACTGGATACGCAGTATTTT
length: 13; V: TRBV19; size: NA; D: TRBD1; J: TRBJ2-7; CDR3: CASSSTGWYEQYF; DNA: TGTGCCAGTAGCTCGACAGGGTGGTACGAGCAGTACTTC
length: 14; V: TRBV9; size: NA; D: NA; J: TRBJ2-5; CDR3: CASNSGGKQETQYF; DNA: TGTGCCAGCAATTCAGGGGGGAAACAAGAGACCCAGTACTTC
length: 15; V: TRBV6-5; size: NA; D: TRBD2; J: TRBJ2-1; CDR3: CASSPGGLAGDEQFF; DNA: TGTGCCAGCAGCCCCGGGGGACTAGCGGGAGACGAGCAGTTCTTC
length: 15; V: TRBV9; size: NA; D: NA; J: TRBJ2-2; CDR3: CASSVATEGVGELFF; DNA: TGTGCCAGCAGCGTAGCTACCGAGGGGGTCGGGGAGCTGTTTTTT
length: 13; V: TRBV11-2; size: NA; D: NA; J: TRBJ2-7; CDR3: CASSALLSYEQYF; DNA: TGTGCCAGCTCGGCACTCCTCTCCTACGAGCAGTACTTC
length: 14; V: TRBV14; size: NA; D: NA; J: TRBJ2-7; CDR3: CASSPPGPGYEQYF; DNA: TGTGCCAGCAGCCCCCCGGGTCCCGGGTACGAGCAGTACTTC
length: 14; V: TRBV6-6; size: NA; D: TRBD1; J: TRBJ2-3; CDR3: CASTRGQVTDTQYF; DNA: TGTGCCAGCACCCGAGGACAGGTCACAGATACGCAGTATTTT
length: 14; V: TRBV24-1; size: NA; D: NA; J: TRBJ1-5; CDR3: CATSDPGGNQPQHF; DNA: TGTGCCACCAGTGACCCAGGGGGCAATCAGCCCCAGCATTTT
length: 15; V: TRBV2; size: once; D: TRBD1; J: TRBJ2-7; CDR3: CASRARAGGSYEQYF; DNA: TGTGCCAGCAGGGCCCGGGCAGGGGGATCCTACGAGCAGTACTTC
length: 14; V: TRBV5-1; size: NA; D: NA; J: TRBJ1-1; CDR3: CASSLWGEGTEAFF; DNA: TGCGCCAGCAGCTTGTGGGGGGAAGGCACTGAAGCTTTCTTT
length: 13; V: TRBV3-1/TRBV3-2; size: NA; D: TRBD2; J: TRBJ2-2; CDR3: CASTPRGTGELFF; DNA: TGTGCCAGCACTCCGCGGGGGACCGGGGAGCTGTTTTTT